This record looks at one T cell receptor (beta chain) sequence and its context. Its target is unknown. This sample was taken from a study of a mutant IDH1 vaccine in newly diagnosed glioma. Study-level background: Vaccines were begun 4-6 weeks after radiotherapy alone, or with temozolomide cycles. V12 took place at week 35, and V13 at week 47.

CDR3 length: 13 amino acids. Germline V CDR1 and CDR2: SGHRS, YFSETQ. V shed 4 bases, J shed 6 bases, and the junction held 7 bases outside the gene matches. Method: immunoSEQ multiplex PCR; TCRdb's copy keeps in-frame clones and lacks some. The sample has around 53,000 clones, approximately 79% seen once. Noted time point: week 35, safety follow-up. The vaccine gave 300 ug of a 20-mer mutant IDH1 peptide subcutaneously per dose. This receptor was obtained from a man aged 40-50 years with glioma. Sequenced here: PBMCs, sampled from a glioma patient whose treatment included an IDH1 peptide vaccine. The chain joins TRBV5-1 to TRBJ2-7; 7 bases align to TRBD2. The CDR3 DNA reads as TGCGCCAGCAGCCCCAGGACTAGTAGCGAGCAGTACTTC. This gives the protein CASSPRTSSEQYF.